These 29 T cell receptor beta chains were sequenced from one sample in a study of T cell changes during pregnancy in multiple sclerosis. Generated by immunoSEQ multiplex PCR, the TCRdb table keeps only in-frame clones and is missing some. The data contain roughly 60,000 clones, 90% of them singletons. The sequences come from peripheral blood, collected in the second trimester of pregnancy. All receptors come from a female donor in good health, enrolled as a control in a pregnancy study.

The J gene is TRBJ1-6, the V gene TRBV10-3; the D gene is possibly TRBD1 (5 bases). Trimming removed 4 bases at V and 6 bases at J, with 16 bases between. CDR3 length equals 16 residues. The germline V gene encodes CDR1 ENHRY and CDR2 SYGVKD. The CDR3 region is CAISGPSRDSNSPLHF. The CDR3 nucleotides read TGTGCCATCAGTGGCCCGAGCAGGGACTCTAATTCACCCCTCCACTTT.

This chain joins TRBV5-4 and TRBJ1-2; 7 bases match TRBD1. The CDR3 loop spans 13 amino acids. CDR1 and CDR2 from the germline V gene are SGHNT and YYREEE (reference sequence). Trimming took 4 bases from V and 4 from J; bases not matched to a gene: 4. CDR3 DNA: TGTGCCAGCAGCCCGGGACAGCTCTATGGCTACACCTTC. Its protein product is CASSPGQLYGYTF.

The V call is TRBV5-5, the J call TRBJ2-5; D gene unclear. The germline V gene encodes CDR1 SGHKS and CDR2 YYEKEE (reference sequence). The CDR3 length is 12 residues. The V end was cut by 2 bases, the J end by 4 bases, with 6 bases between. CDR3 loop: CASSFSGETQYF. The CDR3 DNA sequence: TGTGCCAGCAGCTTTTCCGGAGAGACCCAGTACTTC.

This clone turned up a few times. The chain combines TRBV5-4 with TRBJ1-6, with unresolved D. Germline CDR1 reads SGHNT; CDR2 reads YYREEE (reference sequence). The CDR3 consists of 12 residues. Between the trimmed V and J ends, which lost 0 bases and 8 bases, there was a span of 3 bases. In DNA, the CDR3 is TGTGCCAGCAGCTTGGCGGATTCACCCCTCCACTTT. It codes for CASSLADSPLHF.

This chain joins TRBV6-6 and TRBJ2-3, with D possibly TRBD1 on 6 matching bases. Germline V gives CDR1 MNHNY, CDR2 SVGAGI (reference sequence). V gave up 6 bases and J gave up 6 bases, with 22 bases separating them. The CDR3 contains 16 residues. In nucleotides, the CDR3 is TGTGCCAGCAGAACACGTACTGGACAGCTCAGGGATACGCAGTATTTT. Translated: CASRTRTGQLRDTQYF.

This sequence joins TRBV6-1 and TRBJ2-7, with a tentative D call TRBD2 (5 bases). Germline V gives CDR1 MNHNS, CDR2 SASEGT. The CDR3 covers 15 residues. The V end was cut by 10 bases, the J end by 2 bases, with 21 bases between. The CDR3: CATTGKEEIPYEQYF. The CDR3 region has the DNA TGTGCCACCACCGGGAAAGAGGAGATACCCTACGAGCAGTACTTC.

This chain connects TRBV9 to TRBJ2-5; a weak D match, TRBD1 (6 bases). Germline CDR1 and CDR2: SGDLS and YYNGEE. V lost 2 bases and J lost 5, with 16 bases in between. The CDR3 has 15 amino acids. The CDR3 DNA sequence: TGTGCCAGCAGCGTGGGGGCAGGGCCGGGGGAGACCCAGTACTTC. Amino acids: CASSVGAGPGETQYF.

The gene calls are TRBV6-1 and TRBJ2-2; D unclear. Germline assignment: CDR1 MNHNS and CDR2 SASEGT. CDR3 length: 14 amino acids. Trimming cost V 6 bases and J 5 bases, with 13 bases left between them. This CDR3 reads CASRDLALTGELFF. The CDR3 DNA reads TGTGCCAGCAGGGATTTAGCTTTAACCGGGGAGCTGTTTTTT.

This clone was observed once. The gene calls are TRBV19 and TRBJ2-7; a possible D gene is TRBD2 (5 bases). V lost 2 bases and J 9 bases, leaving 23 bases between the germline ends. The germline CDR1 and CDR2 sequences are LNHDA and SQIVND (reference sequence). The CDR3 length is 16 residues. In DNA form, the CDR3 reads TGTGCCAGTAGTATATCGGCGCGGGCTTTGAATCAAGGGCAGTACTTC. The encoded protein is CASSISARALNQGQYF.

A word on this clone: As the CDR3 is not closed by the conserved phenylalanine or tryptophan, this likely results from a read error. The limits of the CDR3 on the DNA are not certain, so only TCRdb's listed CDR3 is given. V usage is TRBV2 and J usage is TRBJ1-1. Inclusive of both ends, the CDR3 amounts to 12 amino acids. Germline values: CDR1 SNHLY, CDR2 FYNNEI. CDR3 in amino acids: CASKGGFFARRG.

The CDR3 DNA is TGTGCCAGCAGCCAAGAAGGAGCGGGAGGCGCCTACGAGCAGTACTTC. Amino acids: CASSQEGAGGAYEQYF. The rearrangement uses TRBV4-2 and TRBJ2-7; TRBD2 aligns across 9 bases. Trimming removed 0 bases from V and 2 bases from J; junction bases left unmatched: 5. Germline-derived CDR1 and CDR2 are LGHNA and YNFKEQ. This CDR3 has 16 residues.

The gene calls are TRBV7-9 and TRBJ2-7, with no clear D. V was trimmed by 3 bases and J by 2 bases, leaving 11 bases between them. CDR1 is SEHNR, CDR2 FQNEAQ, per germline (reference sequence). This CDR3 comprises 14 residues. The CDR3 protein is CASSFVTSPYEQYF. DNA for the CDR3: TGTGCCAGCAGCTTCGTGACAAGCCCCTACGAGCAGTACTTC.

J is TRBJ1-2 and V is TRBV27; D is unclear. The germline V gene has CDR1 MNHEY and CDR2 SMNVEV (reference sequence). The germline V and J ends were trimmed by 0 bases and 3 bases, with 17 bases remaining between them. The CDR3 runs to 17 residues. The CDR3 sequence is CASSLSRSIRPYYGYTF. The CDR3 bases are TGTGCCAGCAGTTTATCGAGGTCAATTAGACCCTACTATGGCTACACCTTC.

The gene calls are TRBV19 and TRBJ1-3; D is uncertain. Germline CDR1 reads LNHDA; CDR2 reads SQIVND (reference sequence). V lost 10 bases to trimming and J lost 4 bases, with 38 bases between them. This CDR3 spans 21 amino acids. CDR3 amino acids: CATPGRMRVGEPSLAGNTIYF. For the CDR3, the DNA is TGTGCCACCCCTGGTCGAATGAGAGTCGGGGAACCCAGCTTAGCGGGAAACACCATATATTTT. Combining the CDR3 with reference TRBV19 and TRBJ1-3 gives the whole variable domain DGGITQSPKYLFRKEGQNVTLSCEQNLNHDAMYWYRQDPGQGLRLIYYSQIVNDFQKGDIAEGYSVSREKKESFPLTVTSAQKNPTAFYLCATPGRMRVGEPSLAGNTIYFGEGSWLTVV.

This clone is a singleton in its sample. The V and J genes are TRBV6-5 and TRBJ1-1; D might be TRBD1 (5 bases). Germline lookup yields CDR1 MNHEY and CDR2 SVGAGI. The CDR3 is made up of 15 amino acids. Trimming left V 0 bases short and J 3 bases short, with 11 bases between. The CDR3 DNA reads TGTGCCAGCAGTTACTCGGGGCTATCGGACACTGAAGCTTTCTTT. Translating it yields CASSYSGLSDTEAFF.

The rearrangement uses TRBV9 and TRBJ2-3; D remains ambiguous. CDR3 length: 14 residues. Germline-derived CDR1 and CDR2 are SGDLS and YYNGEE. V was clipped by 3 bases and J by 2 bases, with 10 bases between them. The CDR3 nucleotides read TGTGCCAGCAGCGGGCAGGTGTCCACAGATACGCAGTATTTT. Translated, it gives CASSGQVSTDTQYF.

CDR3 sequence: CATVVGQGQGYTF. As DNA, the CDR3 is TGTGCCACCGTAGTTGGACAGGGGCAGGGCTACACCTTC. The chain recombines TRBV2 with TRBJ1-2, with 9 bases aligning to TRBD1. Trimming at V came to 10 bases and at J to 8 bases, leaving 11 bases not matched to a gene. The CDR3 is 13 residues long. CDR1 and CDR2 (germline): SNHLY, FYNNEI.

The chain employs TRBV28 and TRBJ1-1; 8 bases are shared with TRBD1. This CDR3 is 14 amino acids long. Trimming cost V 7 bases and J 8 bases; bases outside gene matches: 12. Per the germline V gene, CDR1 is MDHEN and CDR2 is SYDVKM. The CDR3 DNA sequence: TGTGCCAGCACCCCCGGGACAGGCGTTCCCGAAGCTTTCTTT. Amino acids: CASTPGTGVPEAFF.

V is TRBV7-8 and J is TRBJ1-6; D not certain. Trimming removed 0 bases from V and 10 bases from J, with 7 bases in between. This CDR3 is 13 amino acids long. Per the germline V gene, CDR1 is SGHVS and CDR2 is FQNEAQ. The CDR3 DNA sequence: TGTGCCAGCAGCTTAGCCCAGTCGTCACCCCTCCACTTT. Translated, it gives CASSLAQSSPLHF.

This clone was detected a few times. The chain combines TRBV7-9 with TRBJ1-2; D is ambiguous. CDR3 length equals 13 residues. V lost 4 bases to trimming and J lost 5 bases, with 11 bases between them. CDR1 and CDR2 (germline): SEHNR, FQNEAQ (reference sequence). This chain's CDR3 is CASSSTEGYGYTF. The DNA of the CDR3 is TGTGCCAGCAGCTCAACAGAAGGTTATGGCTACACCTTC.

This rearrangement joins TRBV6-1 to TRBJ2-5; 8 nucleotides match TRBD2. Losses at the gene ends were 3 bases for V and 2 bases for J; bases not matched to a gene: 5. The germline CDR1 and CDR2 sequences are MNHNS and SASEGT. The CDR3 contains 15 residues. CDR3 protein: CASSELSGGQETQYF. CDR3 coding DNA: TGTGCCAGCAGTGAGTTAAGCGGGGGACAAGAGACCCAGTACTTC.

The rearrangement links TRBV7-9 to TRBJ2-5, with TRBD1 matching over 7 bases. The CDR3 is 15 residues long. The ends lost 5 bases at V and 0 bases at J; junction bases unmatched: 6. Germline CDR1 is SEHNR and CDR2 is FQNEAQ (reference sequence). CDR3 nucleotides: TGTGCCAGCAGCGTCCGGACAGGATACCAAGAGACCCAGTACTTC. This gives the protein CASSVRTGYQETQYF.

The chain is built from TRBV5-6 and TRBJ1-2; the D is unclear. This CDR3 contains 12 residues. Germline CDR1 reads SGHDT; CDR2 reads YYEEEE. V was pared by 3 bases and J by 1 base, with 4 bases between. DNA for the CDR3: TGTGCCAGCAGCTCCTATAACTATGGCTACACCTTC. This codes for CASSSYNYGYTF.

The genes are TRBV11-2 and TRBJ2-7; a weak D match, TRBD2 (6 bases). Deletions cut 3 bases from V and 3 bases from J, with 12 bases between. CDR1 SGHAT and CDR2 FQNNGV come from the germline V gene. This CDR3 spans 14 amino acids. Written as DNA, the CDR3 is TGTGCCAGCAGCTTGGAGGGAGAGGACTACGAGCAGTACTTC. Translating it yields CASSLEGEDYEQYF.

The chain links TRBV27 to TRBJ2-1; 14 bases map to TRBD2. This CDR3 has 18 residues. V trimming: 3 bases; J trimming: 3 bases; junction bases outside the gene matches: 7. Germline V gene lookup returns CDR1 MNHEY and CDR2 SMNVEV (reference sequence). The CDR3 DNA reads TGTGCCAGCAGTTTGAAACCGGGACTAGCGGGGGACTACAATGAGCAGTTCTTC. It is translated as CASSLKPGLAGDYNEQFF.

The J gene is TRBJ1-6, the V gene TRBV30, with D unresolved. This CDR3 has 16 residues. The germline gives CDR1 GTSNPN, CDR2 SVGIG (reference sequence). V was pared by 0 bases and J by 0 bases, with 9 bases between. The CDR3 is CAWSVLESSYNSPLHF. The CDR3 DNA reads as TGTGCCTGGAGTGTACTGGAGAGCTCCTATAATTCACCCCTCCACTTT.

J is TRBJ2-6 and V is TRBV28; D possibly corresponds to TRBD2 (5 bases). The CDR3 loop spans 15 amino acids. Germline V lookup: CDR1 MDHEN, CDR2 SYDVKM. Trimming took off 6 bases at V and 4 bases at J, with 13 bases between the two ends. Written as DNA, the CDR3 is TGTGCCAGCAGGGCGCTCGGGATGGGGGCCAACGTCCTGACTTTC. This translates into CASRALGMGANVLTF. The variable domain in full, completed from reference TRBV28 and TRBJ2-6, reads DVKVTQSSRYLVKRTGEKVFLECVQDMDHENMFWYRQDPGLGLRLIYFSYDVKMKEKGDIPEGYSVSREKKERFSLILESASTNQTSMYLCASRALGMGANVLTFGAGSRLTVL.

This clone was seen ten or more times. The genes are TRBV7-8 and TRBJ1-1; D is ambiguous. Germline V gene sequence: CDR1 SGHVS, CDR2 FQNEAQ. The length of the CDR3 is 13 residues. Trimming removed 3 bases from V and 4 bases from J, with 9 bases in between. The CDR3 DNA sequence: TGTGCCAGCAGCTTTGTGCGGGGCACTGAAGCTTTCTTT. Its protein product is CASSFVRGTEAFF. Filled out from reference TRBV7-8 and TRBJ1-1, the complete variable domain reads GAGVSQSPRYKVAKRGQDVALRCDPISGHVSLFWYQQALGQGPEFLTYFQNEAQLDKSGLPSDRFFAERPEGSVSTLKIQRTQQEDSAVYLCASSFVRGTEAFFGQGTRLTVV.

Note on this clone: This CDR3 is also generated by other DNA sequences in the sample. The chain is built from TRBV7-3 and TRBJ1-1, with D possibly matching TRBD1 (5 bases). V was pared by 4 bases and J by 1 base, with 7 bases between. Germline V lookup: CDR1 SGHTA, CDR2 FQGTGA. The CDR3 spans 13 residues. The CDR3, as DNA: TGTGCCAGCAGCTCCGACAGGAACACTGAAGCTTTCTTT. Protein: CASSSDRNTEAFF. Drawing the rest from reference TRBV7-3 and TRBJ1-1, the complete variable domain is GAGVSQTPSNKVTEKGKYVELRCDPISGHTALYWYRQSLGQGPEFLIYFQGTGAADDSGLPNDRFFAVRPEGSVSTLKIQRTERGDSAVYLCASSSDRNTEAFFGQGTRLTVV.